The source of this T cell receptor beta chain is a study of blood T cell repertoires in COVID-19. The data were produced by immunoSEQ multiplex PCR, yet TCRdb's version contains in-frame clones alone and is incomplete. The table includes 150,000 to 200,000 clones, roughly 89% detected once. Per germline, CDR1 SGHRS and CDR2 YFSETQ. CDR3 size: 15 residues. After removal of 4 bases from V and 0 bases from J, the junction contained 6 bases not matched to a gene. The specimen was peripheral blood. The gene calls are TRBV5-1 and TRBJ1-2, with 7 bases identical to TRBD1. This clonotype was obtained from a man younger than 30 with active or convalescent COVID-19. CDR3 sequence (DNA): TGCGCCAGCAGCCCTCGACAGGGAGCTAACTATGGCTACACCTTC. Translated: CASSPRQGANYGYTF.